This T cell receptor (beta chain) was profiled in a study of multiple sclerosis patients with progressive multifocal leukoencephalopathy. Time point meaning: before natalizumab initiation. The T0 samples predate the first natalizumab infusion. Sequencing used immunoSEQ multiplex PCR; TCRdb keeps in-frame clones, though not all of them. The sample yields approximately 27,000 clones, 88% seen once. V gave up 5 bases and J gave up 8 bases; unmatched junction bases: 5. The CDR3 spans 13 residues. In germline, CDR1 is SGHNT, CDR2 YENEEA. The TCR originated in a human donor with multiple sclerosis. The sequencing input was PBMCs. This sequence joins TRBV11-3 and TRBJ1-4, with TRBD1 matching over 7 bases. CDR3 residues: CASSRNRGEKLFF. The CDR3 nucleotides are TGTGCCAGCAGCCGAAACAGGGGCGAAAAACTGTTTTTT.